Reported below is one TCR beta chain. Its antigen remains unknown. Germline V gene lookup returns CDR1 SQVTM and CDR2 ANQGSEA. The CDR3 has 16 residues. Unique molecular identifiers were carried by the TCR beta cDNA libraries. TCRdb independently ran MiXCR on the PCR reads; one entry per CDR3 protein. The table includes about 540,000 distinct CDR3 sequences, under 40% detected once. The data derive from a study of post-analysis software for immune sequencing data. Study context: Relapsing-remitting, secondary progressive and progressive-relapsing forms made up the multiple sclerosis disease courses.

Study-wide results and caveats: TRBV segments more frequent in patients than in controls numbered several and included TRBV5-6, TRBV5-1 and TRBV20-1. When the samples were clustered directly with F measure, those that had been prepared in the same batch showed strong co-clustering.

This TCR was sampled from a girl between 2 and 17 years old with multiple sclerosis. V gene TRBV29-1 combines with J gene TRBJ2-1; D gene ambiguous. The DNA end favors TRBJ2-7, so the J call may be wrong. Sequences were obtained from blood. CDR3 loop: CSVETAVFSSYNEQYF. In DNA, the CDR3 is TGCAGCGTTGAAACGGCAGTCTTCAGCTCCTACAATGAGCAGTACTTC.